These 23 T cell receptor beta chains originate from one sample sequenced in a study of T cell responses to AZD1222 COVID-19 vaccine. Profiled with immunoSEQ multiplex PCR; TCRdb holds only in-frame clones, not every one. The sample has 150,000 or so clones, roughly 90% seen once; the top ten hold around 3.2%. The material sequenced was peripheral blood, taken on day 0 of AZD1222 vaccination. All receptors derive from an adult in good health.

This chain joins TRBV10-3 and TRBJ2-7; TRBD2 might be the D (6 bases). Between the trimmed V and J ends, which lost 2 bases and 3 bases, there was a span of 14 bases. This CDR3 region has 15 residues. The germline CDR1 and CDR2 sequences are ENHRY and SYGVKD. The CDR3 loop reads CAISEGTQGGYEQYF. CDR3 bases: TGTGCCATCAGTGAGGGTACTCAGGGAGGCTACGAGCAGTACTTC.

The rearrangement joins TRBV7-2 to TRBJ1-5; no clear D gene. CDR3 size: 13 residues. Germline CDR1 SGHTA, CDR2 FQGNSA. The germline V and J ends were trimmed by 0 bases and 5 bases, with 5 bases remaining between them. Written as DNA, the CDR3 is TGTGCCAGCAGCTTAGCCGGCTATCAGCCCCAGCATTTT. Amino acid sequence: CASSLAGYQPQHF.

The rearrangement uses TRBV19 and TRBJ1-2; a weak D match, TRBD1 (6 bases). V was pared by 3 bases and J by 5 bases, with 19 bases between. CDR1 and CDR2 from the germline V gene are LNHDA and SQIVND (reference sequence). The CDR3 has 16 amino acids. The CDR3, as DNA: TGTGCCAGTAGTATCTTTCCTCTTACAGGGAGTTATGGCTACACCTTC. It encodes CASSIFPLTGSYGYTF.

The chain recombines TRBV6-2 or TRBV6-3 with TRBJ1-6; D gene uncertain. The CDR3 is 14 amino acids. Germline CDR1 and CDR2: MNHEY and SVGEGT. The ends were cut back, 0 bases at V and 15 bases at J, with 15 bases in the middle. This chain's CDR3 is CASSYSGSNTVLHF. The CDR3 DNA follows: TGTGCCAGCAGTTACTCGGGATCCAATACTGTCCTCCACTTT.

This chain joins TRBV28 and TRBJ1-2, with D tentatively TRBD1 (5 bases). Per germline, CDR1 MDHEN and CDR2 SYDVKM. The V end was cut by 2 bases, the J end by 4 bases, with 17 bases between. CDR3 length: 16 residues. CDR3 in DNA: TGTGCCAGCAGTTTAGGGGCAGCGTCCAGAATCTATGGCTACACCTTC. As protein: CASSLGAASRIYGYTF.

For the CDR3, the DNA is TGTGCCAGCAGTACGGGGTATGGCTACACCTTC. It codes for CASSTGYGYTF. The rearrangement links TRBV6-1 to TRBJ1-2; the D is unclear. Trimming took off 5 bases at V and 5 bases at J, with 6 bases between the two ends. CDR1 MNHNS and CDR2 SASEGT come from the germline V gene. This CDR3 comprises 11 residues.

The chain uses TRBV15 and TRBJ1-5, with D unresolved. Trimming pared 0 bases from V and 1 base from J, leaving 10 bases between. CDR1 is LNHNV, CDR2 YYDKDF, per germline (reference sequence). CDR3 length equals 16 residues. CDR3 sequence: CATSRDWQTSNQPQHF. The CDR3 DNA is TGTGCCACCAGCAGAGATTGGCAGACAAGCAATCAGCCCCAGCATTTT.

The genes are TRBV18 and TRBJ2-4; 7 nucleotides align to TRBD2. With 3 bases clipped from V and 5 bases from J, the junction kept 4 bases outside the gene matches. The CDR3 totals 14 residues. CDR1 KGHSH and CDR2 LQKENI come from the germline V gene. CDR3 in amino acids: CASSPASGENIQYF. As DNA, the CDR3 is TGTGCCAGCTCACCGGCCAGCGGGGAAAACATTCAGTACTTC.

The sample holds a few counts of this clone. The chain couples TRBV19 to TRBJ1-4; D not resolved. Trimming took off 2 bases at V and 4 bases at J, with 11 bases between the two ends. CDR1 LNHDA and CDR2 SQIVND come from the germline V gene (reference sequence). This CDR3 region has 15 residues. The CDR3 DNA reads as TGTGCCAGTAGTATAAGCGCGACGGTTAATGAAAAACTGTTTTTT. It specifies CASSISATVNEKLFF.

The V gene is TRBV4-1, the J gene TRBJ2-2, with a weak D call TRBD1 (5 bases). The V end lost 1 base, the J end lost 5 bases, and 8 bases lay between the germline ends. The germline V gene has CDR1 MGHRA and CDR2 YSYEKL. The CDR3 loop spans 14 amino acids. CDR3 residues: CASSQVQGTGELFF. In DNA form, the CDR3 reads TGCGCCAGCAGCCAAGTGCAGGGAACCGGGGAGCTGTTTTTT.

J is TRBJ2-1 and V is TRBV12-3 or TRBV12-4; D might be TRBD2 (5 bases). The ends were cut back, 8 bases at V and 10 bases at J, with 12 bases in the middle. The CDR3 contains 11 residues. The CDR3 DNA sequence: TGTGCCAGCGGCGAGGGCGAGGAGCAGTTCTTC. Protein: CASGEGEEQFF.

The CDR3 DNA follows: TGTGCCAGCAGCTTAGTGGGGATCACCGGGGAGCTGTTTTTT. Translating gives CASSLVGITGELFF. This chain links TRBV13 with TRBJ2-2; D is unresolved. V gave up 1 base and J gave up 4 bases, with 7 bases separating them. Germline values: CDR1 PRHDT, CDR2 FYEKMQ (reference sequence). There are 14 residues in the CDR3.

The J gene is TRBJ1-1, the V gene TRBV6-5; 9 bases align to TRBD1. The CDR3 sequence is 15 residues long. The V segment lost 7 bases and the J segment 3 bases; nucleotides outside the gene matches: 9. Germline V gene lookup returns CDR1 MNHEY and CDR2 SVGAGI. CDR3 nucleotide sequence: TGTGCCAGCACCGGGACAGGGAGGGGGTACACTGAAGCTTTCTTT. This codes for CASTGTGRGYTEAFF.

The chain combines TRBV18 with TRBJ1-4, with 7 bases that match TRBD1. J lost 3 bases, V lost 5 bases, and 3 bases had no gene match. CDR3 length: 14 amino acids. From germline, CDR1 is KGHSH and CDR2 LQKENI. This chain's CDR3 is CASSSTGANEKLFF. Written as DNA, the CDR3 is TGTGCCAGCTCATCAACAGGGGCTAATGAAAAACTGTTTTTT.

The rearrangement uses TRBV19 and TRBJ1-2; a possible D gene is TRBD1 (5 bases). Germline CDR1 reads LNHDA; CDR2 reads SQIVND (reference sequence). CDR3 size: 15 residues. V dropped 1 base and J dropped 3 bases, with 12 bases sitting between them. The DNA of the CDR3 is TGTGCCAGTAGTATAGTCGGGACCTGGGACTATGGCTACACCTTC. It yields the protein CASSIVGTWDYGYTF.

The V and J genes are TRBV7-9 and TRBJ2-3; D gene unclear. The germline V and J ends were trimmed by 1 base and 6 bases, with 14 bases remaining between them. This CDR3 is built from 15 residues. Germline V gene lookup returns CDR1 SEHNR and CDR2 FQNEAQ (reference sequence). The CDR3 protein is CASSLGAGISDTQYF. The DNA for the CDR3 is TGTGCCAGCAGCTTAGGAGCTGGGATAAGCGATACGCAGTATTTT.

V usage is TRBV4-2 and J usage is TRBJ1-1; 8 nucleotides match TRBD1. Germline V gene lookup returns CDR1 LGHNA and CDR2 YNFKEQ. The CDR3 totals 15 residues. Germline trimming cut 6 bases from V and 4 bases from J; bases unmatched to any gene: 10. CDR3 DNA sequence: TGTGCCAGCAGTCGATCGGTACAGGGGGGCACTGAAGCTTTCTTT. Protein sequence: CASSRSVQGGTEAFF.

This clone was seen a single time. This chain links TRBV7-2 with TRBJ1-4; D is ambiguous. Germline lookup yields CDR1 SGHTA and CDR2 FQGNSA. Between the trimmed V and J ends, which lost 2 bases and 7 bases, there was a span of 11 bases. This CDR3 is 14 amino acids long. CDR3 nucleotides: TGTGCCAGCAGCTTAACCGGGTCGGGTGAAAAACTGTTTTTT. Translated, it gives CASSLTGSGEKLFF.

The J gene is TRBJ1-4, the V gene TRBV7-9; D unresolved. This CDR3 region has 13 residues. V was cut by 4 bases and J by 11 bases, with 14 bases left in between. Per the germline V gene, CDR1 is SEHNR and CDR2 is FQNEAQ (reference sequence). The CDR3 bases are TGTGCCAGCAGCTGGATGTGGGGAGACAAACTGTTTTTT. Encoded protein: CASSWMWGDKLFF.

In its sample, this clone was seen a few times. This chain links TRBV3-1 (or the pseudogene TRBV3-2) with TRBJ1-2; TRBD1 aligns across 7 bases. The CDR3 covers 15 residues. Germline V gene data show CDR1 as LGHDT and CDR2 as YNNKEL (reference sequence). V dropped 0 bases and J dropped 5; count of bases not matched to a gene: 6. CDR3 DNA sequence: TGTGCCAGCAGCCAAGATACAGGGGCAGTTTATGGCTACACCTTC. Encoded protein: CASSQDTGAVYGYTF.

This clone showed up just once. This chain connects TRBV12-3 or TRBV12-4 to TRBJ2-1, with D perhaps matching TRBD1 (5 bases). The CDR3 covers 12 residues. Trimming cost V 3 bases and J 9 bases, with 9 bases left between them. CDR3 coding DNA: TGTGCCAGCAGTTTGGTCAGGGCTGAGCAGTTCTTC. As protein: CASSLVRAEQFF.

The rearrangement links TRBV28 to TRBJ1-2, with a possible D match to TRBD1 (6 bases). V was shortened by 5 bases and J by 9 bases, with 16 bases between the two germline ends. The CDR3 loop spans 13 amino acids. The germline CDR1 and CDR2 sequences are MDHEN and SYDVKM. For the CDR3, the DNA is TGTGCCAGCAGTGACGCCACAGGGTTGAGCTACACCTTC. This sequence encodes CASSDATGLSYTF.

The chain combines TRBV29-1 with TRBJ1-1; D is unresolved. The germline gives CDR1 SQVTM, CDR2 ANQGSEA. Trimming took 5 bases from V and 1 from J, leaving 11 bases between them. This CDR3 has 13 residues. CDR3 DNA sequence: TGCAGCGTTAAGTCCCCCCCGAACACTGAAGCTTTCTTT. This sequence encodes CSVKSPPNTEAFF.